This T cell receptor (beta chain) derives from a study of T cell responses to AZD1222 COVID-19 vaccine. As for this clone: The antigen remains unidentified.

General study results and limits: At baseline, just 5 or 6 AZD1222 recipients tested seropositive. A mostly white British donor set with more females was recruited, and clonal diversity was possibly underestimated.

Germline CDR1 LNHDA, CDR2 SQIVND (reference sequence). V gave up 10 bases and J gave up 9 bases, with 16 bases separating them. The CDR3 is made up of 13 amino acids. TCRdb keeps only in-frame clones here, not all; method: immunoSEQ multiplex PCR. The sample yields about 130,000 clones, about 91% seen once. The chain recombines TRBV19 with TRBJ1-6, with D hard to call. The material sequenced was peripheral blood, taken 28 days after the second AZD1222 dose. The receptor comes from an adult who received the AZD1222 COVID-19 vaccine. CDR3: CATRPTPGSPLHF. CDR3 in DNA: TGTGCCACCCGGCCGACGCCGGGTTCACCCCTCCACTTT.